Listed here is a single TCR beta chain. Its antigen remains unknown. These data come from a study of beta chain features in type 1 diabetes. Study outcomes and limitations: PCR may have favored shorter templates equally in patients and controls.

The CDR3 contains 20 residues. Trimming removed 3 bases from V and 4 bases from J; junction bases left unmatched: 16. In germline, CDR1 is LNHDA, CDR2 SQIVND (reference sequence). Sequencing targeted expressed TCRB transcripts, as all isolated RNA had been reverse transcribed. TCRdb's table, derived via immunoSEQ multiplex PCR, lists solely in-frame clones and lacks some. The sample consists of hundreds of thousands of clones, 17% of them appearing once. The sample comprised naive CD4+ T cells from blood. The receptor was derived from a woman in her late teens or twenties in good health. The chain recombines TRBV19 with TRBJ2-1; TRBD2 agrees at 12 bases. The DNA for the CDR3 is TGTGCCAGTAGTATTTATCCTCCGAGACTAGCGGGAGACACGTACAATGAGCAGTTCTTC. Amino acids: CASSIYPPRLAGDTYNEQFF.